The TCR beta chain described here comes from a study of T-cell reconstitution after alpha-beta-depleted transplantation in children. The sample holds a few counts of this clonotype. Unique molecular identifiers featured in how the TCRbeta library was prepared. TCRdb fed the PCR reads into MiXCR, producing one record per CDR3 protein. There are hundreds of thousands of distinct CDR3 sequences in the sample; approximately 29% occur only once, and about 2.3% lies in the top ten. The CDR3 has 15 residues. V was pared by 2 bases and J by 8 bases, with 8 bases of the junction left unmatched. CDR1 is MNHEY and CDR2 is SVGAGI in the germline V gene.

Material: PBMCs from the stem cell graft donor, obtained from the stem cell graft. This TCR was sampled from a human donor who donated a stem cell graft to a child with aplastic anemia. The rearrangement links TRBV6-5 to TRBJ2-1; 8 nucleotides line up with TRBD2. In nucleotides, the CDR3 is TGTGCCAGCAGTTACGTAGGCGGGAGGCTCTATGAGCAGTTCTTC. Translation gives CASSYVGGRLYEQFF.